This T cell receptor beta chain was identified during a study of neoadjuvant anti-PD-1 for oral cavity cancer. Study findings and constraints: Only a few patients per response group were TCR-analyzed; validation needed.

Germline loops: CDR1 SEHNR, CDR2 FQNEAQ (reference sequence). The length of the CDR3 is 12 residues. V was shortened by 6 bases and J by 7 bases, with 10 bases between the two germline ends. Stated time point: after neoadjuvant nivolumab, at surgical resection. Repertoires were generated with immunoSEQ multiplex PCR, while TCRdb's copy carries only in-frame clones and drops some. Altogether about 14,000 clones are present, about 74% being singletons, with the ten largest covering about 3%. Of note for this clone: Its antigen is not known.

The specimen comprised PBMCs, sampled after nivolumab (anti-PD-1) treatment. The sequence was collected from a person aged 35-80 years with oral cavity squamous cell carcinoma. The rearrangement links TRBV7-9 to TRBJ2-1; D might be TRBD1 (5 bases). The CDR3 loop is CASRRQGNEQFF. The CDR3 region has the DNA TGTGCCAGCAGACGCCAGGGAAATGAGCAGTTCTTC.